Below are 25 T cell receptor beta chains sequenced from a single sample in a study of OX40 agonist ivuxolimab in advanced cancers. TCRdb keeps only in-frame clones here, not all; method: immunoSEQ multiplex PCR. The sample holds around 60,000 clones; around 83% are singletons and the top ten take 3%. Here the sequenced sample was CD4+ or CD8+ T cells sorted from blood, taken in a trial of the OX40 agonist ivuxolimab. The source of these receptors is an adult with an advanced solid tumor such as melanoma, head and neck, liver or kidney cancer.

V and J are TRBV2 and TRBJ2-7, with D possibly being TRBD2 (5 bases). The V and J ends lost 7 bases and 3 bases respectively, with 10 bases between them. The CDR3 extends over 12 amino acids. Germline loops: CDR1 SNHLY, CDR2 FYNNEI. The CDR3 here is CASTRASYEQYF. CDR3 in DNA: TGTGCCAGCACGCGGGCCAGCTACGAGCAGTACTTC.

The rearrangement uses TRBV5-1 and TRBJ2-3, with D perhaps matching TRBD1 (5 bases). Germline CDR1 reads SGHRS; CDR2 reads YFSETQ. This CDR3 has 18 amino acids. V lost 0 bases, J lost 2 bases, and 19 bases lay in between. The CDR3 loop reads CASSLAWGSLEPTDTQYF. As DNA, the CDR3 is TGCGCCAGCAGCTTGGCCTGGGGCTCCTTAGAGCCCACAGATACGCAGTATTTT. Looking up the rest from reference TRBV5-1 and TRBJ2-3 gives the full variable domain: KAGVTQTPRYLIKTRGQQVTLSCSPISGHRSVSWYQQTPGQGLQFLFEYFSETQRNKGNFPGRFSGRQFSNSRSEMNVSTLELGDSALYLCASSLAWGSLEPTDTQYFGPGTRLTVL.

The rearrangement joins TRBV2 to TRBJ1-1; 7 bases are a match to TRBD1. The germline gives CDR1 SNHLY, CDR2 FYNNEI. The V gene end was trimmed by 6 bases and the J gene end by 4 bases; junction bases not matched to a gene: 5. This CDR3 spans 13 amino acids. The CDR3 sequence: CASRGDRVTEAFF. CDR3 bases: TGTGCCAGCAGGGGAGACAGGGTCACTGAAGCTTTCTTT.

The chain is built from TRBV4-2 and TRBJ2-7; 11 nucleotides match TRBD2. The ends lost 1 base at V and 4 bases at J; junction bases unmatched: 6. CDR1 and CDR2 (germline): LGHNA, YNFKEQ. CDR3 length: 16 amino acids. The CDR3 region has the DNA TGTGCCAGCAGCCAAGTCTCGACTAGCGGGAAATACGAGCAGTACTTC. This translates into CASSQVSTSGKYEQYF.

This clone was seen only a few times. The chain uses TRBV5-4 and TRBJ2-2, with a tentative D call TRBD2 (6 bases). Trimming took off 3 bases at V and 6 bases at J, with 9 bases between the two ends. CDR1 and CDR2 from the germline V gene are SGHNT and YYREEE (reference sequence). The CDR3 is made up of 13 amino acids. In DNA, the CDR3 is TGTGCCAGCAGCTCGGGACTCCCCGGGGAGCTGTTTTTT. It yields the protein CASSSGLPGELFF.

This clone was seen a few times. The V and J genes are TRBV30 and TRBJ2-2; possible D gene TRBD1, 5 bases. This CDR3 is 13 amino acids long. V was pared by 4 bases and J by 2 bases, with 8 bases between. Germline V gene sequence: CDR1 GTSNPN, CDR2 SVGIG (reference sequence). Here the CDR3 DNA reads TGTGCCTGGACAGGGCTTAACACCGGGGAGCTGTTTTTT. Its translation is CAWTGLNTGELFF.

The chain couples TRBV6-5 to TRBJ2-3; 9 bases fit TRBD1. The CDR3 has 14 residues. V lost 5 bases, J lost 6 bases, and 6 bases stayed unmatched. Looked up from germline, CDR1 is MNHEY and CDR2 is SVGAGI. The CDR3 DNA reads as TGTGCCAGCAGTCCTACAGGGGGCCGGGATACGCAGTATTTT. It translates to CASSPTGGRDTQYF.

A single count supports this clone. The J gene is TRBJ1-2, the V gene TRBV10-3; 8 bases line up with TRBD1. This CDR3 contains 14 residues. Germline CDR1 is ENHRY and CDR2 is SYGVKD. V trimming: 6 bases; J trimming: 3 bases; junction bases outside the gene matches: 6. CDR3 in amino acids: CAIRGQGTDYGYTF. The CDR3 coding sequence is TGTGCCATCAGAGGACAGGGTACGGACTATGGCTACACCTTC.

This clone was seen once. This chain uses TRBV7-8 with TRBJ1-4; no definite D call. The CDR3 has 14 amino acids. Trimming removed 4 bases at V and 0 bases at J, with 6 bases between. The V gene's germline CDR1 is SGHVS and CDR2 FQNEAQ. Here the CDR3 reads CASSSSATNEKLFF. In DNA, the CDR3 is TGTGCCAGCAGCTCCTCGGCAACTAATGAAAAACTGTTTTTT.

The V gene is TRBV5-4, the J gene TRBJ2-2; 9 nucleotides line up with TRBD2. CDR3 length equals 16 residues. The V and J ends lost 1 base and 4 bases, in that order; junction bases with no gene match: 5. Germline values: CDR1 SGHNT, CDR2 YYREEE (reference sequence). The CDR3 loop is CASSLMAGGPTGELFF. For the CDR3, the DNA is TGTGCCAGCAGCTTGATGGCGGGAGGGCCCACCGGGGAGCTGTTTTTT. The full variable domain, its missing parts supplied by reference TRBV5-4 and TRBJ2-2, is ETGVTQSPTHLIKTRGQQVTLRCSSQSGHNTVSWYQQALGQGPQFIFQYYREEENGRGNFPPRFSGLQFPNYSSELNVNALELDDSALYLCASSLMAGGPTGELFFGEGSRLTVL.

The rearrangement joins TRBV15 to TRBJ2-5; D ambiguous. The CDR3 contains 12 residues. V shed 3 bases and J shed 4 bases, with 6 bases lying between them. Germline CDR1 LNHNV, CDR2 YYDKDF (reference sequence). This chain's CDR3 is CATSRPLETQYF. In DNA, the CDR3 is TGTGCCACCAGCAGGCCGCTAGAGACCCAGTACTTC.

This chain's CDR3 is CASSRGGILAKNIQYF. CDR3 nucleotides: TGTGCCAGCAGTCGGGGAGGGATACTAGCCAAAAACATTCAGTACTTC. The rearrangement joins TRBV6-6 to TRBJ2-4, with TRBD2 matching over 7 bases. V dropped 5 bases and J dropped 0; count of bases not matched to a gene: 7. In germline, CDR1 is MNHNY, CDR2 SVGAGI (reference sequence). The CDR3 covers 16 residues.

Only a few counts were recorded for this clone. The gene calls are TRBV28 and TRBJ1-5; no clear D. Trimming left V 3 bases short and J 5 bases short, with 14 bases between. Per the germline V gene, CDR1 is MDHEN and CDR2 is SYDVKM. This CDR3 is 15 amino acids long. As DNA, the CDR3 is TGTGCCAGCAGTTTGTATCAGGCGATACATCAGCCCCAGCATTTT. This encodes CASSLYQAIHQPQHF.

The V gene is TRBV20-1, the J gene TRBJ2-5, with D perhaps matching TRBD2 (6 bases). The V gene's germline CDR1 is DFQATT and CDR2 SNEGSKA (reference sequence). The CDR3 is 11 amino acids. The CDR3 DNA reads TGCAGGACCGGGAGTCAAGAGACCCAGTACTTC. Protein sequence: CRTGSQETQYF.

The chain recombines TRBV5-6 with TRBJ1-2; 7 bases fit TRBD1. J was trimmed by 4 bases and V by 1 base; bases with no gene match: 7. Germline V gives CDR1 SGHDT, CDR2 YYEEEE. This CDR3 is 15 amino acids long. CDR3 sequence (DNA): TGTGCCAGCAGCTTGACGTCGGGACAGCTCTATGGCTACACCTTC. Amino acid sequence: CASSLTSGQLYGYTF.

The chain uses TRBV30 and TRBJ1-3; TRBD1 might be the D (6 bases). CDR1 GTSNPN and CDR2 SVGIG come from the germline V gene (reference sequence). Trimming removed 4 bases from V and 4 bases from J, with 11 bases in between. This CDR3 has 13 amino acids. CDR3 DNA sequence: TGTGCCTGGACAGGGGACGAGGGAAACACCATATATTTT. Translated: CAWTGDEGNTIYF.

This clone was seen once. The chain joins TRBV2 to TRBJ2-5, with TRBD2 matching over 8 bases. V dropped 4 bases and J dropped 5; count of bases not matched to a gene: 6. Germline values: CDR1 SNHLY, CDR2 FYNNEI. This CDR3 is built from 14 residues. The CDR3 loop reads CASSAGLVIETQYF. The CDR3 region has the DNA TGTGCCAGCAGTGCGGGACTAGTCATCGAGACCCAGTACTTC.

This chain joins TRBV30 and TRBJ2-7; the D is unclear. CDR3 length equals 15 residues. Germline CDR1 is GTSNPN and CDR2 is SVGIG (reference sequence). Trimming stripped 0 bases from V and 2 bases from J, with 14 bases between. CDR3 sequence reads: CAWSVTGLAPYEQYF. As DNA, the CDR3 is TGTGCCTGGAGTGTAACCGGGCTTGCCCCCTACGAGCAGTACTTC.

The V gene is TRBV7-8, the J gene TRBJ2-5; D perhaps matches TRBD1 (5 bases). Germline V gene sequence: CDR1 SGHVS, CDR2 FQNEAQ. V lost 5 bases, J lost 2 bases, and 15 bases lay in between. The CDR3 totals 15 residues. CDR3 in amino acids: CASSKRTRGQETQYF. The DNA for the CDR3 is TGTGCCAGCAGCAAACGGACACGAGGACAAGAGACCCAGTACTTC.

V usage is TRBV27 and J usage is TRBJ2-7; D remains unclear. The CDR3 is 15 residues long. V was cut by 0 bases and J by 1 base, with 10 bases left in between. CDR1 and CDR2 from the germline V gene are MNHEY and SMNVEV (reference sequence). The CDR3 DNA sequence: TGTGCCAGCAGTTTATCGGGGATGGGATCCTACGAGCAGTACTTC. Encoded protein: CASSLSGMGSYEQYF.

The J gene is TRBJ1-5, the V gene TRBV4-1, with 7 positions matching TRBD1. V lost 0 bases, J lost 3 bases, and 2 bases stayed unmatched. CDR3 size: 15 residues. Germline V lookup: CDR1 MGHRA, CDR2 YSYEKL. The CDR3: CASSQEGQDNQPQHF. The DNA of the CDR3 is TGCGCCAGCAGCCAAGAAGGACAGGACAATCAGCCCCAGCATTTT.

This sequence joins TRBV5-8 and TRBJ2-2; D possibly uses TRBD1 or TRBD2 (5 bases each). CDR1 is SGHTS and CDR2 is YDEGEE in the germline V gene. The ends were cut back, 3 bases at V and 8 bases at J, with 23 bases in the middle. The CDR3 sequence is 17 residues long. This chain's CDR3 is CASSSIGDRLNGGELFF. The DNA for the CDR3 is TGTGCCAGCAGCTCCATCGGGGACCGACTGAACGGGGGGGAGCTGTTTTTT.

Only one count was recorded for this clone. The genes are TRBV15 and TRBJ1-3; 9 bases fit TRBD1. Germline lookup yields CDR1 LNHNV and CDR2 YYDKDF (reference sequence). V lost 5 bases to trimming and J lost 1 base; unmatched junction nucleotides: 12. This CDR3 has 18 amino acids. The CDR3 reads CATSGPPDRGFSGNTIYF. The CDR3 DNA sequence: TGTGCCACCAGCGGACCCCCGGACAGGGGCTTTTCTGGAAACACCATATATTTT.

V and J are TRBV6-4 and TRBJ1-5; 7 positions agree with TRBD1. Unmatched junction bases numbered 16, after V lost 10 bases and J lost 4 bases. Germline V gives CDR1 MRHNA, CDR2 SNTAGT. The CDR3 is made up of 16 amino acids. CDR3 bases: TGTGCCACCCTAGTAGCACAGGGGCTTGGAAATCAGCCCCAGCATTTT. Translation: CATLVAQGLGNQPQHF.

V and J are TRBV10-3 and TRBJ2-5; unclear D gene. V shed 0 bases and J shed 4 bases, with 9 bases lying between them. The CDR3 length is 14 residues. Germline values: CDR1 ENHRY, CDR2 SYGVKD. The CDR3 sequence is CAISESSGVETQYF. The CDR3 DNA reads TGTGCCATCAGTGAGTCGAGTGGGGTAGAGACCCAGTACTTC.